The 5 T cell receptor beta chains presented below share a single source sample, sequenced in a study of neurological immune-mediated disorders. MiXCR was run by TCRdb on the 5' RACE reads, yielding one entry per CDR3 protein. The sample consists of fewer than 20,000 distinct CDR3 sequences, 3% to 3.5% of them appearing once. Sequencing was done on a sample of CD8+ T cells from blood. The origin of the receptors is a woman in her 40s in good health.

The chain joins TRBV6-5 to TRBJ2-5, with TRBD2 identical over 7 bases. Germline assignment: CDR1 MNHEY and CDR2 SVGAGI. With V trimmed by 2 bases and J by 0 bases, 0 bases remained unmatched. The CDR3 loop spans 14 amino acids. The CDR3 DNA is TGTGCCAGCAGTTACAGCGGGAACCAAGAGACCCAGTACTTC. Its protein product is CASSYSGNQETQYF.

This clonotype was seen a few times. This chain connects TRBV6-2 or TRBV6-3 to TRBJ1-2, with a possible D match to TRBD1 (5 bases). V was shortened by 3 bases and J by 5 bases, with 13 bases between the two germline ends. Per the germline V gene, CDR1 is MNHEY and CDR2 is SVGEGT. CDR3 length equals 14 residues. The CDR3 spells CASSYSDSSYGYTF. The CDR3 DNA is TGTGCCAGCAGTTATTCCGACAGCAGTTATGGCTACACCTTC.

This clonotype showed up many times. The chain joins TRBV21-1 to TRBJ2-7; TRBD1, the table's D call, was not compared with the DNA. TRBV21-1 is recorded as a pseudogene. The CDR3 is 16 amino acids. This CDR3 reads CASSKKWDANSYEQYF. The CDR3 DNA is TGTGCCAGCAGCAAAAAATGGGACGCTAACTCCTACGAGCAGTACTTC.

This clonotype counts as medium-sized. The chain couples TRBV20-1 to TRBJ1-5; TRBD1 matches 10 bases. Germline values: CDR1 DFQATT, CDR2 SNEGSKA (reference sequence). V lost 6 bases, J lost 0 bases, and 8 bases stayed unmatched. CDR3 size: 16 residues. The CDR3 loop is CSARTGGFNSNQPQHF. The DNA of the CDR3 is TGCAGTGCGAGGACAGGGGGGTTTAATAGCAATCAGCCCCAGCATTTT.

This clonotype was picked up many times. CDR3 in DNA: TGTGCCAGCAGCCCGGATGGACAGGGGGGTTTGAATACGCAGTATTTT. Its translation: CASSPDGQGGLNTQYF. This chain uses TRBV5-6 with TRBJ2-3, with 10 bases matching TRBD1. V shed 4 bases, J shed 7 bases, and the junction held 12 bases outside the gene matches. The CDR3 has 16 residues. Germline CDR1 reads SGHDT; CDR2 reads YYEEEE. Full variable domain (missing parts from reference TRBV5-6 and TRBJ2-3): DAGVTQSPTHLIKTRGQQVTLRCSPKSGHDTVSWYQQALGQGPQFIFQYYEEEERQRGNFPDRFSGHQFPNYSSELNVNALLLGDSALYLCASSPDGQGGLNTQYFGPGTRLTVL.